These 4 T cell receptor beta chains share one sample of origin, sequenced in a study of blood T cell repertoires in COVID-19. This table comes from immunoSEQ multiplex PCR, and its TCRdb copy is limited to in-frame clones, with some not included. The sample shows over 200,000 clones, just under 90% of them seen only once. Sequenced input: PBMCs or T cells enriched from blood (not recorded which). These receptors were taken from a man aged 25 to 45 who had recovered from COVID-19.

The chain couples TRBV5-8 to TRBJ1-2; D is possibly TRBD1 (5 bases). CDR1 and CDR2 from the germline V gene are SGHTS and YDEGEE. The CDR3 is 12 residues long. Trimming shortened V by 3 bases and J by 4 bases, and 7 bases separated the two germline ends. The DNA for the CDR3 is TGTGCCAGCAGCTCGGACATCTATGGCTACACCTTC. It specifies CASSSDIYGYTF.

The chain combines TRBV29-1 with TRBJ1-1; TRBD1 agrees at 10 bases. This CDR3 spans 15 amino acids. Per germline, CDR1 SQVTM and CDR2 ANQGSEA. V dropped 7 bases and J dropped 4; count of bases not matched to a gene: 12. This CDR3 reads CSAKKNRDRGTEAFF. The DNA for the CDR3 is TGCAGCGCGAAAAAAAACCGGGACAGGGGCACTGAAGCTTTCTTT.

The chain has TRBV7-2 and TRBJ2-3; TRBD2 matches 8 bases. Germline V gives CDR1 SGHTA, CDR2 FQGNSA. This CDR3 spans 15 amino acids. The V gene end was trimmed by 4 bases and the J gene end by 2 bases; junction bases not matched to a gene: 5. The CDR3, as DNA: TGTGCCAGCAGCTCCTTTAGCGGGGACACAGATACGCAGTATTTT. The encoded protein is CASSSFSGDTDTQYF. Combining the CDR3 with reference TRBV7-2 and TRBJ2-3 gives the whole variable domain GAGVSQSPSNKVTEKGKDVELRCDPISGHTALYWYRQSLGQGLEFLIYFQGNSAPDKSGLPSDRFSAERTGGSVSTLTIQRTQQEDSAVYLCASSSFSGDTDTQYFGPGTRLTVL.

In nucleotides, the CDR3 is TGCGCCAGCAGCCCCCTTCCGGGACAGAGTTACAATGAGCAGTTCTTC. Protein: CASSPLPGQSYNEQFF. The chain has TRBV4-3 and TRBJ2-1, with 7 bases fitting TRBD1. Per the germline V gene, CDR1 is LGHNA and CDR2 is YSLEER. J lost 4 bases, V lost 4 bases, and 10 bases had no gene match. This CDR3 is 16 amino acids long.